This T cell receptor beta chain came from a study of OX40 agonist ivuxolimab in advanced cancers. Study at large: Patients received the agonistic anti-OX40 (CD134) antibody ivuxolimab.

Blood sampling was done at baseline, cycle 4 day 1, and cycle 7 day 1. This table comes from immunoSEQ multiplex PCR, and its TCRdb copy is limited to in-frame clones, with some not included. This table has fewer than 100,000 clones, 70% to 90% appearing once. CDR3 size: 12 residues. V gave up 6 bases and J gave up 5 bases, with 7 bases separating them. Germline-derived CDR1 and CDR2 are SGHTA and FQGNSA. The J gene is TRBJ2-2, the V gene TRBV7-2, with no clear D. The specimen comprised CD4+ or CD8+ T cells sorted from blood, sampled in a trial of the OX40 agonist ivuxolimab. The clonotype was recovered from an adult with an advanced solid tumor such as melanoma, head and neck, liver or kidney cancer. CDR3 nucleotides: TGTGCCAGCAGGGGCCAGACCGGGGAGCTGTTTTTT. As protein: CASRGQTGELFF.